This TCR beta chain was retrieved from a study of T cells in Graves' hyperthyroidism and ophthalmopathy. Study-wide points: From stable hyperthyroidism, ophthalmopathy was set apart by a 13 V-J model.

TCR beta CDR3 regions were amplified from RNA transcripts. With the HTBI primer set, the TCR CDR3 went through a first round of RT-PCR. One entry per CDR3 protein, called by TCRdb with MiXCR from the multiplex PCR reads. Of over 700,000 distinct CDR3 sequences in the sample, roughly a sixth were seen once. Exclusion criteria comprised uncontrolled infection, other autoimmune disease, pregnancy or lactation. This clonotype occurred many times. The target antigen is unknown. V shed 7 bases and J shed 0 bases, with 18 bases lying between them. The CDR3 contains 15 residues. Germline values: CDR1 DFQATT, CDR2 SNEGSKA (reference sequence).

The rearrangement links TRBV20-1 to TRBJ1-2; TRBD1 might be the D (5 bases). Material: blood. This sequence originates from a woman in her forties or fifties with Graves' hyperthyroidism that later progressed to Graves' ophthalmopathy. CDR3 sequence (DNA): TGCAGTGTGTGGGGAGACGTAGGGGCTAACTATGGCTACACCTTC. It translates to CSVWGDVGANYGYTF.